This TCR beta chain was observed in a study of shared clonotypes between healthy human individuals. Researchers divided each subset's genomic DNA evenly across several immunoSEQ plates. Clones were read by immunoSEQ multiplex PCR, and TCRdb kept only the in-frame ones, dropping some. The repertoire consists of hundreds of thousands of clones, with 55% to 85% occurring once and the leading ten covering about 1.8%. The sample was memory CD4+ T cells sorted from blood. Stated subset: CD45RA-negative fraction. This clonotype was obtained from a woman aged 30 to 39 in good health.

The CDR3 sequence is CASSVVSGLSTDTQYF. The CDR3 coding sequence is TGTGCCAGCAGCGTTGTTAGCGGGCTGAGCACAGATACGCAGTATTTT. The chain combines TRBV9 with TRBJ2-3, with 7 nucleotides matching TRBD2. CDR3 length equals 16 residues. V dropped 2 bases and J dropped 0; count of bases not matched to a gene: 6. The germline V gene encodes CDR1 SGDLS and CDR2 YYNGEE.